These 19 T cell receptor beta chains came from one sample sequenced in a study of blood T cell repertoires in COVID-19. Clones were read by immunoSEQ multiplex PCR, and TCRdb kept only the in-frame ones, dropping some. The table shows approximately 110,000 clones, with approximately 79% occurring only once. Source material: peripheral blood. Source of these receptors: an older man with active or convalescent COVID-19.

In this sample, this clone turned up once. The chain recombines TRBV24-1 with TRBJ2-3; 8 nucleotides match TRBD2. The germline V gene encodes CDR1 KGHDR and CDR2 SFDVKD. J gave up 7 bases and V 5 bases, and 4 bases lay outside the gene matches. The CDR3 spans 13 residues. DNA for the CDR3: TGTGCCACCAGTGCGCGGGAGGTGAATACGCAGTATTTT. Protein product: CATSAREVNTQYF.

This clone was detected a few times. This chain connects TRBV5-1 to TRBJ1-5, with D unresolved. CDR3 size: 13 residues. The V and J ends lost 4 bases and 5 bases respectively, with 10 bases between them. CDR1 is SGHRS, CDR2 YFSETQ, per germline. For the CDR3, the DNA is TGCGCCAGCAGCGTTGCGGGGTATCAGCCCCAGCATTTT. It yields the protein CASSVAGYQPQHF.

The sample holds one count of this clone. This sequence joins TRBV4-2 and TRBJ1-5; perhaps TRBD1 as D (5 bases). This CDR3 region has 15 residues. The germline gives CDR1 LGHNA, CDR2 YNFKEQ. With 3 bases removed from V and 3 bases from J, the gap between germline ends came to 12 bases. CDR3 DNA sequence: TGTGCCAGCAGCCACAACCCAGGGCCCAATCAGCCCCAGCATTTT. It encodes CASSHNPGPNQPQHF.

For the CDR3, the DNA is TGTGCCTGGAGTCTCAGACAGGGGGCGGCTGAAGCTTTCTTT. This codes for CAWSLRQGAAEAFF. This chain uses TRBV30 with TRBJ1-1; 10 bases align to TRBD1. The length of the CDR3 is 14 residues. Germline V lookup: CDR1 GTSNPN, CDR2 SVGIG (reference sequence). V lost 2 bases, J lost 6 bases, and 6 bases stayed unmatched.

The chain's CDR3 is CASSLMGQGSEKLFF. The CDR3 coding sequence is TGTGCCAGCAGCCTTATGGGACAGGGGAGTGAAAAACTGTTTTTT. This chain uses TRBV7-2 with TRBJ1-4, with TRBD1 matching 10 bases. V lost 5 bases and J lost 7; bases outside the gene matches: 7. Germline values: CDR1 SGHTA, CDR2 FQGNSA. CDR3 length: 15 residues.

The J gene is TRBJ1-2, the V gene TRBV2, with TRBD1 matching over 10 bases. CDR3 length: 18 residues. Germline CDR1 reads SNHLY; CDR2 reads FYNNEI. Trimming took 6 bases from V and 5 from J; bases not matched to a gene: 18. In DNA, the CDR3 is TGTGCCAGCAGCCGAACTCGGGACAGGGGCTTTAGGGGATATGGCTACACCTTC. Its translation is CASSRTRDRGFRGYGYTF. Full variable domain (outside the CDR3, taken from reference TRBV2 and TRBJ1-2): EPEVTQTPSHQVTQMGQEVILRCVPISNHLYFYWYRQILGQKVEFLVSFYNNEISEKSEIFDDQFSVERPDGSNFTLKIRSTKLEDSAMYFCASSRTRDRGFRGYGYTFGSGTRLTVV.

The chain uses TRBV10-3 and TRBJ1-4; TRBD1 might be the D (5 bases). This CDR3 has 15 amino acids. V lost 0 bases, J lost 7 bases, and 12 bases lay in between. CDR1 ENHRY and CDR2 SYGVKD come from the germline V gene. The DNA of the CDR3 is TGTGCCATCAGTGAGTCGTCCAGGGATGGTGAAAAACTGTTTTTT. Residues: CAISESSRDGEKLFF.

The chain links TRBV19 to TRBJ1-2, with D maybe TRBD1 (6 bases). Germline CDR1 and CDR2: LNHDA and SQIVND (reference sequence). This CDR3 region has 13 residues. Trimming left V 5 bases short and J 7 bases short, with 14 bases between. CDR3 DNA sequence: TGTGCCAGTAGTGGGTTTGGGGGCTTTGGCTACACCTTC. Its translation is CASSGFGGFGYTF. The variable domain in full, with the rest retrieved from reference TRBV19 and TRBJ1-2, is DGGITQSPKYLFRKEGQNVTLSCEQNLNHDAMYWYRQDPGQGLRLIYYSQIVNDFQKGDIAEGYSVSREKKESFPLTVTSAQKNPTAFYLCASSGFGGFGYTFGSGTRLTVV.

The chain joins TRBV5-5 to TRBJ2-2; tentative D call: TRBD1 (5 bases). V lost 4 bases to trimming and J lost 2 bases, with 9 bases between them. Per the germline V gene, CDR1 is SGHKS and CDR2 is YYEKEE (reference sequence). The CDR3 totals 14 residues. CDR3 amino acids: CASSLDSNTGELFF. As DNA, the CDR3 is TGTGCCAGCAGCCTCGACAGCAACACCGGGGAGCTGTTTTTT.

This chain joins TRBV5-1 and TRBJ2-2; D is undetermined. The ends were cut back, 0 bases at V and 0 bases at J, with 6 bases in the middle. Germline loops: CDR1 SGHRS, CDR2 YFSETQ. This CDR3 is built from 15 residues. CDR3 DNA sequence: TGCGCCAGCAGCTTGGCCTCCTCGAACACCGGGGAGCTGTTTTTT. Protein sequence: CASSLASSNTGELFF.

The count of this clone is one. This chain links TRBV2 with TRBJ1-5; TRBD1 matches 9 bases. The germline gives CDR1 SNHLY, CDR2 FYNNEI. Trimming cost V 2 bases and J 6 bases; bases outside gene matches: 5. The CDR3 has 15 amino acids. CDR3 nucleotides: TGTGCCAGCAGTGAACGACAGGGGGTATTTCAGCCCCAGCATTTT. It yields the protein CASSERQGVFQPQHF.

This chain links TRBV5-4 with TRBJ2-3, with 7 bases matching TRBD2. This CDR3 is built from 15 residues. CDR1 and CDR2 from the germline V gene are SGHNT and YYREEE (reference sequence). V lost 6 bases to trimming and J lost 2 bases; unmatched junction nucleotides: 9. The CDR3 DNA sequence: TGTGCCAGCACGGACGGACGGGAGGCCACAGATACGCAGTATTTT. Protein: CASTDGREATDTQYF.

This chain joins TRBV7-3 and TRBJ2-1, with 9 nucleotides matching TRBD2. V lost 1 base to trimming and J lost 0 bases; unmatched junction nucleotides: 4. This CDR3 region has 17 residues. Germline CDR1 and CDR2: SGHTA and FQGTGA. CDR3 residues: CASSLKASGNSYNEQFF. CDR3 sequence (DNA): TGTGCCAGCAGCTTAAAGGCTAGCGGGAACTCCTACAATGAGCAGTTCTTC.

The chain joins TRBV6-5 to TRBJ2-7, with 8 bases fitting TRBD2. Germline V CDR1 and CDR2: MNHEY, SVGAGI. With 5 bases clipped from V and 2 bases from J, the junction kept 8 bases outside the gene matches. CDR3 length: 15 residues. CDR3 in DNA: TGTGCCAGCAGTCTACTAGCGGACCCTACCTACGAGCAGTACTTC. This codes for CASSLLADPTYEQYF.

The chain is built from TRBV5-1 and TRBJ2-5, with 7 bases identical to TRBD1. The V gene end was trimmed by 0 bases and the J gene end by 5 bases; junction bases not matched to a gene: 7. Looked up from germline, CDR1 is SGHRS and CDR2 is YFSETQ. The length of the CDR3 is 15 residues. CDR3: CASSLGGDRAETQYF. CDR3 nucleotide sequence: TGCGCCAGCAGCTTGGGGGGAGACAGGGCCGAGACCCAGTACTTC.

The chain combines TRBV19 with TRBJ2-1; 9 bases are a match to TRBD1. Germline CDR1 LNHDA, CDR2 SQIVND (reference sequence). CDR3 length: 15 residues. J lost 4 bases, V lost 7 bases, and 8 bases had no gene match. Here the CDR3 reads CASTPRDRAYNEQFF. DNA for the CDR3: TGTGCCAGTACCCCCCGGGACAGGGCGTACAATGAGCAGTTCTTC.

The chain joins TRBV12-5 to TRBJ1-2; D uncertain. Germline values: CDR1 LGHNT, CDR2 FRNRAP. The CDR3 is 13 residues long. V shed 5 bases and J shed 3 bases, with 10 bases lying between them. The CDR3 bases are TGTGCTAGTGGTCCCCAGCGTTACTATGGCTACACCTTC. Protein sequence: CASGPQRYYGYTF.

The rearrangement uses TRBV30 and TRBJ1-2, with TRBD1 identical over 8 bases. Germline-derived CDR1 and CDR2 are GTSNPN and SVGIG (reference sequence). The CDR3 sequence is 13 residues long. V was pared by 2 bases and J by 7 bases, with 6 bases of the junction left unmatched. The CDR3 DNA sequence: TGTGCCTGGAGTCCATCGGACAGGGCTGGCTACACCTTC. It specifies CAWSPSDRAGYTF.

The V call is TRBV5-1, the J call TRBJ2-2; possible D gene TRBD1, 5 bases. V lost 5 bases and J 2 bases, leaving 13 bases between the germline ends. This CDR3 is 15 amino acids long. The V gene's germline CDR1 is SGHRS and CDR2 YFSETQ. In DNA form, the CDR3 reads TGCGCCAGCAGTCCATGGCAGGGTAACACCGGGGAGCTGTTTTTT. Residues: CASSPWQGNTGELFF.